These T cell receptor beta chains were read from a single sample in a study of T cell responses to AZD1222 COVID-19 vaccine. Some clones are missing from TCRdb's copy, which holds only in-frame ones; the method was immunoSEQ multiplex PCR. In the table there are 190,000 or so clones, just over 90% of which are singletons. The sample consisted of peripheral blood, taken 28 days after the second AZD1222 dose. These receptors all stem from an adult who received the AZD1222 COVID-19 vaccine. Each CDR3 is given with its conserved first and last residue. D genes are given only for firm matches. For some rows the clone size is stated as once, few or many, or as a class when expanded; others skip it.

V gene	J gene	clone size	D gene	CDR3 protein	CDR3 DNA
TRBV24-1	TRBJ1-3	few	.	CATSDRSRNTIYF	TGTGCCACCAGTGATCGGTCCCGAAACACCATATATTTT
TRBV10-1	TRBJ1-4	.	.	CASSRGSEKLFF	TGCGCCAGCAGTCGGGGATCTGAAAAACTGTTTTTT
TRBV4-1	TRBJ1-6	once	TRBD1	CASSPQGNNSPLHF	TGCGCCAGCAGCCCACAGGGGAATAATTCACCCCTCCACTTT
TRBV11-3	TRBJ1-1	.	TRBD1	CASSTGTGGFVNTEAFF	TGTGCCAGCAGTACCGGGACAGGGGGTTTTGTGAACACTGAAGCTTTCTTT
TRBV5-1	TRBJ1-2	once	TRBD1	CASSPGPDRGRRDGYTF	TGCGCCAGCAGCCCGGGGCCCGACAGGGGGAGACGAGATGGCTACACCTTC
TRBV6-5	TRBJ2-7	.	TRBD2	CASSTAGGAPEQYF	TGTGCCAGCAGCACCGCCGGGGGGGCGCCCGAGCAGTACTTC
TRBV19	TRBJ1-5	.	.	CASSIWGSNQPQHF	TGTGCCAGTAGTATATGGGGAAGCAATCAGCCCCAGCATTTT
TRBV27	TRBJ1-6	.	.	CASSLQGTSPLHF	TGTGCCAGCAGTTTACAGGGGACTTCACCCCTCCACTTT
TRBV5-5	TRBJ2-7	.	.	CASSLQGGNYEQYF	TGTGCCAGCAGCTTGCAGGGCGGTAACTACGAGCAGTACTTC
TRBV7-3	TRBJ2-1	.	TRBD2	CASSFGTSGANEQFF	TGTGCCAGCAGCTTCGGGACTAGCGGAGCCAATGAGCAGTTCTTC
TRBV9	TRBJ1-2	.	.	CASSVDGVYYGYTF	TGTGCCAGCAGCGTAGACGGGGTGTACTATGGCTACACCTTC
TRBV6-5	TRBJ1-2	.	TRBD1	CASRWTGGDYGYTF	TGTGCCAGCAGGTGGACAGGGGGCGATTATGGCTACACCTTC
TRBV4-2	TRBJ2-1	once	.	CASSQPPTNEQFF	TGTGCCAGCAGCCAACCCCCGACCAATGAGCAGTTCTTC
TRBV6-5	TRBJ1-3	.	.	CASRRAEAAGNTIYF	TGTGCCAGCAGACGCGCGGAGGCCGCAGGAAACACCATATATTTT
TRBV10-3	TRBJ1-2	.	.	CAITPSGDGYTF	TGTGCCATCACTCCCAGTGGCGATGGCTACACCTTC
TRBV4-1	TRBJ1-2	.	.	CASSPRGMNYGYTF	TGCGCCAGCAGCCCCAGGGGTATGAACTATGGCTACACCTTC
TRBV5-8	TRBJ2-1	.	.	CASNLPGQASAYNEQFF	TGTGCCAGCAACCTACCGGGACAAGCGTCAGCCTACAATGAGCAGTTCTTC
TRBV7-2	TRBJ1-2	.	.	CASSLRGLGYGYTF	TGTGCCAGCAGCTTAAGGGGATTGGGCTATGGCTACACCTTC
TRBV5-1	TRBJ2-1	.	TRBD2	CASSLAVTSGYNEQFF	TGCGCCAGCAGCTTGGCCGTGACTAGCGGGTACAATGAGCAGTTCTTC
TRBV4-1	TRBJ1-6	once	.	CASSQEYQDKEAPLHF	TGCGCCAGCAGCCAAGAATATCAGGACAAAGAAGCACCCCTCCACTTT
TRBV12-5	TRBJ2-7	once	.	CASGPGRHYEQYF	TGTGCTAGTGGCCCGGGACGGCACTACGAGCAGTACTTC
TRBV30	TRBJ1-5	.	TRBD1	CAWDRGKGSQPQHF	TGTGCATGGGACAGGGGAAAAGGGAGTCAGCCCCAGCATTTT
TRBV3-1/TRBV3-2	TRBJ2-4	few	.	CASSQVSGLAKNIQYF	TGTGCCAGCAGCCAAGTATCGGGGCTAGCCAAAAACATTCAGTACTTC
TRBV10-1	TRBJ2-3	.	.	CANITGRTDTQYF	TGCGCCAACATTACGGGACGCACCGATACGCAGTATTTT
TRBV19	TRBJ1-3	.	.	CASSMAGGSGNTIYF	TGTGCCAGTAGTATGGCGGGAGGTTCTGGAAACACCATATATTTT
TRBV9	TRBJ2-1	.	TRBD2	CASSTTSGGSYNEQFF	TGTGCCAGCAGCACTACTAGCGGTGGTTCCTACAATGAGCAGTTCTTC
TRBV9	TRBJ2-6	.	TRBD1	CASSVRGSDGQGVKGANVLTF	TGTGCCAGCAGCGTAAGGGGTTCAGATGGACAGGGGGTAAAAGGGGCCAACGTCCTGACTTTC
TRBV7-2	TRBJ1-5	.	TRBD1	CASSLAGTALTAKGPQHF	TGTGCCAGCAGCTTAGCCGGGACAGCCTTGACTGCTAAAGGGCCCCAGCATTTT
TRBV12-5	TRBJ2-2	.	TRBD1	CASGLTLGDRGHTGELFF	TGTGCTAGTGGTTTGACATTGGGGGACAGGGGGCACACCGGGGAGCTGTTTTTT
TRBV19	TRBJ2-6	.	TRBD1	CASRPAQGASGANVLTF	TGTGCCAGTAGACCCGCGCAGGGGGCTTCAGGGGCCAACGTCCTGACTTTC
TRBV11-2	TRBJ1-2	.	.	CASSLDGVEYGYTF	TGTGCCAGCAGCTTAGATGGGGTGGAGTATGGCTACACCTTC
TRBV6-5	TRBJ2-7	.	.	CASSYVGGPMALYF	TGTGCCAGCAGTTACGTCGGGGGGCCCATGGCTCTGTACTTC
TRBV19	TRBJ1-1	.	.	CASSIWGARGTEAFF	TGTGCCAGTAGTATATGGGGGGCCAGGGGCACTGAAGCTTTCTTT
TRBV19	TRBJ2-2	.	.	CASSIEVTLANTGELFF	TGTGCCAGTAGTATAGAGGTAACCCTAGCGAACACCGGGGAGCTGTTTTTT
TRBV5-1	TRBJ2-3	.	TRBD2	CASTLAGLTTDTQYF	TGCGCCAGCACCCTAGCGGGACTGACCACAGATACGCAGTATTTT
TRBV19	TRBJ1-1	few	.	CATTPKWGGQRGDEAFF	TGTGCCACAACCCCGAAGTGGGGGGGGCAGAGAGGAGATGAAGCTTTCTTT
TRBV7-2	TRBJ2-7	.	.	CASSYGGGGLTWEQYF	TGTGCCAGCAGCTACGGCGGAGGGGGCCTCACGTGGGAGCAGTACTTC
TRBV5-8	TRBJ1-1	.	.	CASSFPRAWGEAFF	TGTGCCAGCAGCTTTCCAAGGGCATGGGGTGAAGCTTTCTTT
TRBV2	TRBJ2-3	.	.	CASSDRGPTDTQYF	TGTGCCAGCAGTGACAGGGGTCCCACAGATACGCAGTATTTT
TRBV19	TRBJ1-2	.	.	CATLGSSYTF	TGTGCCACCCTGGGAAGTAGCTACACCTTC
TRBV30	TRBJ1-1	.	.	CAWNRGANTEAFF	TGTGCCTGGAATCGGGGGGCGAACACTGAAGCTTTCTTT
TRBV24-1	TRBJ2-2	.	.	CATSDLGSGTGELFF	TGTGCCACCAGTGATTTGGGATCGGGTACCGGGGAGCTGTTTTTT
TRBV7-2	TRBJ1-3	.	.	CASSSTGSSGNTIYF	TGTGCCAGCAGCTCGACAGGCAGCTCTGGAAACACCATATATTTT
TRBV10-3	TRBJ1-1	.	TRBD1	CAISARTGENTEAFF	TGTGCCATCAGTGCAAGGACAGGGGAGAACACTGAAGCTTTCTTT
TRBV7-3	TRBJ1-1	.	.	CASSPTGAATEAFF	TGTGCCAGCAGCCCAACCGGGGCTGCCACTGAAGCTTTCTTT
TRBV5-1	TRBJ1-2	.	.	CASSLSTDPGSYGYTF	TGCGCCAGCAGCTTGTCGACGGACCCGGGGAGCTATGGCTACACCTTC
TRBV19	TRBJ1-2	.	TRBD1	CASSGQGYGYTF	TGTGCCAGTAGTGGACAGGGCTATGGCTACACCTTC
TRBV5-1	TRBJ2-2	.	.	CASRSPGATGELFF	TGCGCCAGCAGGTCACCAGGTGCCACCGGGGAGCTGTTTTTT
TRBV3-1/TRBV3-2	TRBJ1-5	.	.	CASSHLGANQPQHF	TGTGCCAGCAGCCACCTCGGGGCGAATCAGCCCCAGCATTTT
TRBV7-8	TRBJ2-7	.	TRBD2	CASREREGHYEQYF	TGTGCCAGCAGGGAGCGGGAGGGCCACTACGAGCAGTACTTC
TRBV28	TRBJ1-2	.	TRBD1	CASRKTGGNYGYTF	TGTGCCAGCAGGAAGACAGGGGGAAACTATGGCTACACCTTC
TRBV19	TRBJ1-5	.	TRBD1	CASRGQGAQPQHF	TGTGCCAGTAGAGGACAGGGCGCTCAGCCCCAGCATTTT
TRBV5-1	TRBJ1-1	.	TRBD1	CASSLQGTGRINTEAFF	TGCGCCAGCAGCTTGCAGGGGACAGGGAGGATCAACACTGAAGCTTTCTTT
TRBV19	TRBJ1-3	once	.	CASSLRVGGNTIYF	TGTGCCAGTAGTTTGAGGGTCGGCGGAAACACCATATATTTT